The rows below give T cell receptor beta chains drawn from one sample of a study of blood T cell repertoires in COVID-19. Clones were read by immunoSEQ multiplex PCR, and TCRdb kept only the in-frame ones, dropping some. The sample includes 200,000 to 250,000 clones, approximately 85% of them seen just once. Source material: peripheral blood. Receptors were obtained from a woman in her 70s with COVID-19, enrolled during active disease. CDR3s include the opening cysteine and the closing phenylalanine or tryptophan. A D gene is named only where the DNA matches it firmly. Expanded clones get a size class; other rows say once, few or many, or leave the size out.

d_gene: TRBD1; abundance: NA; j_gene: TRBJ2-2; v_gene: TRBV18; CDR3nt: TGTGCCAGCTCACTAGGGGGCCAGAACACCGGGGAGCTGTTTTTT; CDR3aa: CASSLGGQNTGELFF
d_gene: TRBD1; abundance: NA; j_gene: TRBJ2-7; v_gene: TRBV27; CDR3nt: TGTGCCAGCAGTTTCTTAACAGGGGTGGGTATCTACGAGCAGTACTTC; CDR3aa: CASSFLTGVGIYEQYF
d_gene: NA; abundance: NA; j_gene: TRBJ1-3; v_gene: TRBV7-9; CDR3nt: TGTGCCAGCAGCTTATTGGAGACGAGGGGAAACACCATATATTTT; CDR3aa: CASSLLETRGNTIYF
d_gene: NA; abundance: NA; j_gene: TRBJ1-2; v_gene: TRBV11-3; CDR3nt: TGTGCCAGCAGCTTAGATCCCCTCTTTGAGGGCTACACCTTC; CDR3aa: CASSLDPLFEGYTF
d_gene: NA; abundance: NA; j_gene: TRBJ2-3; v_gene: TRBV3-1/TRBV3-2; CDR3nt: TGTGCCAGCAGCCAGGCAGGAGACGGGGGACTCACGCAGTATTTT; CDR3aa: CASSQAGDGGLTQYF
d_gene: NA; abundance: NA; j_gene: TRBJ1-1; v_gene: TRBV7-9; CDR3nt: TGTGCCAGCAGCTTAAACAGGGAGAGTGAAGCTTTCTTT; CDR3aa: CASSLNRESEAFF
d_gene: NA; abundance: NA; j_gene: TRBJ2-5; v_gene: TRBV12-5; CDR3nt: TGTGCTAGTGGATCCGGGACAAGTAGAGCCCAGTACTTC; CDR3aa: CASGSGTSRAQYF
d_gene: NA; abundance: NA; j_gene: TRBJ1-1; v_gene: TRBV18; CDR3nt: TGTGCCAGCTCACTTGCCGGGACAAAAAACACTGAAGCTTTCTTT; CDR3aa: CASSLAGTKNTEAFF
d_gene: TRBD2; abundance: NA; j_gene: TRBJ2-5; v_gene: TRBV24-1; CDR3nt: TGTGCCACCAGTGATTCCGGGGGGGATGGGGAGACCCAGTACTTC; CDR3aa: CATSDSGGDGETQYF
d_gene: NA; abundance: NA; j_gene: TRBJ1-2; v_gene: TRBV5-6; CDR3nt: TGTGCCAGCAGCGTTCAGTCAGGGAACTATGGCTACACCTTC; CDR3aa: CASSVQSGNYGYTF
d_gene: NA; abundance: NA; j_gene: TRBJ1-5; v_gene: TRBV7-2; CDR3nt: TGTGCCAGCAGCTTAGTAGGACAGACAAATCAGCCCCAGCATTTT; CDR3aa: CASSLVGQTNQPQHF
d_gene: NA; abundance: NA; j_gene: TRBJ1-2; v_gene: TRBV7-9; CDR3nt: TGTGCCAGCAGCTCTGGTTTCGCGGGCCCACTTAACTATGGCTACACCTTC; CDR3aa: CASSSGFAGPLNYGYTF
d_gene: TRBD1; abundance: once; j_gene: TRBJ1-5; v_gene: TRBV3-1/TRBV3-2; CDR3nt: TGTGCCAGCAGCTCTCTCAAAGCCGGGACAGGGCCCTATAGCAATCAGCCCCAGCATTTT; CDR3aa: CASSSLKAGTGPYSNQPQHF
d_gene: NA; abundance: NA; j_gene: TRBJ1-1; v_gene: TRBV3-1/TRBV3-2; CDR3nt: TGTGCCAGCAGCGGCGACAGCACTGAAGCTTTCTTT; CDR3aa: CASSGDSTEAFF
d_gene: TRBD1; abundance: NA; j_gene: TRBJ1-6; v_gene: TRBV12-5; CDR3nt: TGTGCTAGTGGGCACGGGACAGCCAATAATTCACCCCTCCACTTT; CDR3aa: CASGHGTANNSPLHF
d_gene: NA; abundance: NA; j_gene: TRBJ1-4; v_gene: TRBV4-1; CDR3nt: TGCGCCAGCAGCCTGGCGGCCGCCGAAAAACTGTTTTTT; CDR3aa: CASSLAAAEKLFF
d_gene: NA; abundance: NA; j_gene: TRBJ2-3; v_gene: TRBV11-2; CDR3nt: TGTGCCAGCAGCCCCCTAGATACGCAGTATTTT; CDR3aa: CASSPLDTQYF
d_gene: TRBD1; abundance: NA; j_gene: TRBJ1-1; v_gene: TRBV5-1; CDR3nt: TGCGCCAGCAGCCTAAGGACAGGGCCGAGGACTGAAGCTTTCTTT; CDR3aa: CASSLRTGPRTEAFF
d_gene: TRBD1; abundance: NA; j_gene: TRBJ1-3; v_gene: TRBV7-9; CDR3nt: TGTGCCAGCAGCTCCACAGGGGACAGGCACTCTGGAAACACCATATATTTT; CDR3aa: CASSSTGDRHSGNTIYF
d_gene: NA; abundance: NA; j_gene: TRBJ2-7; v_gene: TRBV11-2; CDR3nt: TGTGCCAGCAGCTTAGATCGACAGGTCTACGAGCAGTACTTC; CDR3aa: CASSLDRQVYEQYF
d_gene: NA; abundance: few; j_gene: TRBJ1-2; v_gene: TRBV6-5; CDR3nt: TGTGCCAGCAGTTCCGACCCCACGGGAGGCTACACCTTC; CDR3aa: CASSSDPTGGYTF
d_gene: TRBD1; abundance: NA; j_gene: TRBJ1-1; v_gene: TRBV5-1; CDR3nt: TGCGCCAGCAGGCTCAGGGGGCCAAACACTGAAGCTTTCTTT; CDR3aa: CASRLRGPNTEAFF